These 24 T cell receptor beta chains were sequenced from one sample in a study of OX40 agonist ivuxolimab in advanced cancers. The table came from immunoSEQ multiplex PCR; TCRdb's copy has only in-frame clones and leaves some out. The repertoire holds about 90,000 clones, with under 95% as singletons. The sample was CD4+ or CD8+ T cells sorted from blood, taken in a trial of the OX40 agonist ivuxolimab. The source of these receptors is an adult with an advanced solid tumor such as melanoma, head and neck, liver or kidney cancer.

This clone came up a few times. The V call is TRBV4-1, the J call TRBJ1-5; D is unclear. Trimming removed 3 bases at V and 6 bases at J, with 9 bases between. There are 13 residues in the CDR3. Germline V gives CDR1 MGHRA, CDR2 YSYEKL. CDR3 amino acids: CASSHDHTQPQHF. CDR3 sequence (DNA): TGCGCCAGCAGCCATGACCATACTCAGCCCCAGCATTTT.

This rearrangement joins TRBV4-1 to TRBJ1-5, with TRBD1 identical over 7 bases. V shed 2 bases, J shed 7 bases, and the junction held 8 bases outside the gene matches. This CDR3 spans 15 amino acids. Germline CDR1 reads MGHRA; CDR2 reads YSYEKL. The CDR3 is CASSQFRTGEQPQHF. The CDR3, as DNA: TGCGCCAGCAGCCAATTTCGAACAGGGGAACAGCCCCAGCATTTT.

The rearrangement uses TRBV2 and TRBJ2-7; unclear D gene. The CDR3 consists of 13 residues. V shed 4 bases and J shed 2 bases, with 9 bases lying between them. Germline V gene lookup returns CDR1 SNHLY and CDR2 FYNNEI. CDR3 DNA sequence: TGTGCCAGCAGTGGAAGGTCCACCTACGAGCAGTACTTC. Translating gives CASSGRSTYEQYF.

The CDR3 reads CASSDSEYSDTQYF. Written as DNA, the CDR3 is TGTGCCAGCAGTGACTCGGAGTACTCAGATACGCAGTATTTT. This chain connects TRBV6-4 to TRBJ2-3; unclear D gene. The germline CDR1 and CDR2 sequences are MRHNA and SNTAGT. V lost 0 bases, J lost 4 bases, and 8 bases lay in between. The CDR3 spans 14 residues.

In DNA form, the CDR3 reads TGTGCCAGCAGCTTAGTAGCGGGGCGCACAGATACGCAGTATTTT. This encodes CASSLVAGRTDTQYF. The V and J genes are TRBV7-9 and TRBJ2-3, with 8 positions matching TRBD2. The CDR3 has 15 residues. After removal of 1 base from V and 1 base from J, the junction contained 1 base not matched to a gene. In germline, CDR1 is SEHNR, CDR2 FQNEAQ (reference sequence).

V is TRBV11-3 and J is TRBJ2-2; 9 bases map to TRBD2. There are 16 residues in the CDR3. Trimming cost V 5 bases and J 2 bases; bases outside gene matches: 6. Germline CDR1 reads SGHNT; CDR2 reads YENEEA. The CDR3 sequence is CASSPRTSVNTGELFF. CDR3 in DNA: TGTGCCAGCAGCCCTAGGACTAGCGTTAACACCGGGGAGCTGTTTTTT.

The J gene is TRBJ2-1, the V gene TRBV27; 8 nucleotides match TRBD1. Germline V gives CDR1 MNHEY, CDR2 SMNVEV (reference sequence). This CDR3 spans 15 amino acids. With 8 bases clipped from V and 8 bases from J, the junction kept 14 bases outside the gene matches. The CDR3 spells CASANRGFSIYEQFF. CDR3 DNA sequence: TGTGCCAGCGCCAACAGGGGGTTCTCCATCTATGAGCAGTTCTTC.

The V gene is TRBV28, the J gene TRBJ2-2; a weak D match, TRBD2 (6 bases). V was cut by 10 bases and J by 2 bases, with 14 bases left in between. Germline CDR1 and CDR2: MDHEN and SYDVKM. The CDR3 consists of 14 residues. The CDR3 loop is CATLAELNTGELFF. The CDR3 DNA follows: TGTGCCACCTTAGCGGAATTAAACACCGGGGAGCTGTTTTTT.

This clone was found once. The chain is built from TRBV11-2 and TRBJ2-7, with D perhaps assigned TRBD1 or TRBD2 (5 bases each). This CDR3 region has 17 residues. Germline CDR1 is SGHAT and CDR2 is FQNNGV. The V and J ends lost 2 bases and 0 bases respectively, with 17 bases between them. The CDR3: CASSLSSLGDHSYEQYF. The CDR3 nucleotides are TGTGCCAGCAGCTTATCATCTTTGGGGGACCACTCCTACGAGCAGTACTTC.

This chain connects TRBV7-9 to TRBJ1-1; 8 positions agree with TRBD1. CDR3 size: 15 residues. Germline V gives CDR1 SEHNR, CDR2 FQNEAQ (reference sequence). J lost 4 bases, V lost 3 bases, and 7 bases had no gene match. CDR3 sequence reads: CASSLTGEGGTEAFF. As DNA, the CDR3 is TGTGCCAGCAGCTTGACAGGGGAAGGGGGCACTGAAGCTTTCTTT.

V gene TRBV27 combines with J gene TRBJ1-1; 8 bases fit TRBD1. The CDR3 is 14 amino acids. With V trimmed by 5 bases and J by 5 bases, 7 bases remained unmatched. Germline V gene data show CDR1 as MNHEY and CDR2 as SMNVEV (reference sequence). CDR3 sequence reads: CASSPRTGRTEAFF. The CDR3 coding sequence is TGTGCCAGCAGTCCTAGGACAGGGAGGACTGAAGCTTTCTTT.

The chain employs TRBV30 and TRBJ2-5, with 9 bases that match TRBD1. Germline loops: CDR1 GTSNPN, CDR2 SVGIG (reference sequence). This CDR3 spans 14 amino acids. V lost 4 bases to trimming and J lost 2 bases; unmatched junction nucleotides: 5. The CDR3 reads CAWTHRGRQETQYF. DNA for the CDR3: TGTGCCTGGACCCACAGGGGGCGTCAAGAGACCCAGTACTTC.

This chain uses TRBV5-4 with TRBJ2-7; the D is unclear. The CDR3 runs 13 residues. Germline V gene sequence: CDR1 SGHNT, CDR2 YYREEE (reference sequence). V was cut by 0 bases and J by 4 bases, with 8 bases left in between. The CDR3 DNA reads as TGTGCCAGCAGCTTGGACCGCACTTACGAGCAGTACTTC. Its translation: CASSLDRTYEQYF.

The gene calls are TRBV11-3 and TRBJ2-7, with D hard to call. Trimming removed 5 bases from V and 6 bases from J, with 11 bases in between. The germline gives CDR1 SGHNT, CDR2 YENEEA. This CDR3 contains 12 residues. CDR3: CASSHPSAEQYF. In nucleotides, the CDR3 is TGTGCCAGCAGCCACCCTTCAGCCGAGCAGTACTTC. The whole variable domain, remainder taken from reference TRBV11-3 and TRBJ2-7, is EAGVVQSPRYKIIEKKQPVAFWCNPISGHNTLYWYLQNLGQGPELLIRYENEEAVDDSQLPKDRFSAERLKGVDSTLKIQPAELGDSAVYLCASSHPSAEQYFGPGTRLTVT.

V gene TRBV7-9 combines with J gene TRBJ2-5; D might be TRBD1 (6 bases). V gave up 1 base and J gave up 5 bases, with 11 bases separating them. The CDR3 has 14 residues. Germline CDR1 reads SEHNR; CDR2 reads FQNEAQ (reference sequence). The CDR3 reads CASSLVGGGETQYF. In nucleotides, the CDR3 is TGTGCCAGCAGCTTAGTAGGGGGTGGGGAGACCCAGTACTTC.

The chain joins TRBV11-2 to TRBJ1-2; the D is unclear. Looked up from germline, CDR1 is SGHAT and CDR2 is FQNNGV. V was cut by 0 bases and J by 4 bases, with 12 bases left in between. The CDR3 length is 15 residues. The CDR3 loop is CASSLDPGGRYGYTF. CDR3 nucleotide sequence: TGTGCCAGCAGCTTAGACCCCGGCGGCCGCTATGGCTACACCTTC.

V is TRBV28 and J is TRBJ1-5, with D uncertain. The germline CDR1 and CDR2 sequences are MDHEN and SYDVKM. The CDR3 has 15 amino acids. The V end was cut by 3 bases, the J end by 0 bases, with 9 bases between. As DNA, the CDR3 is TGTGCCAGCAGTTTGGGAGGGTATAGCAATCAGCCCCAGCATTTT. Protein sequence: CASSLGGYSNQPQHF.

The gene calls are TRBV29-1 and TRBJ2-2; 7 bases are shared with TRBD2. J lost 2 bases, V lost 7 bases, and 10 bases had no gene match. The CDR3 spans 15 residues. Germline V gene lookup returns CDR1 SQVTM and CDR2 ANQGSEA. This CDR3 is CSALWGGRNTGELFF. CDR3 nucleotide sequence: TGCAGCGCCCTATGGGGGGGTCGAAACACCGGGGAGCTGTTTTTT.

The chain couples TRBV19 to TRBJ2-1; D unresolved. CDR1 is LNHDA and CDR2 is SQIVND in the germline V gene (reference sequence). CDR3 length: 12 amino acids. V was clipped by 7 bases and J by 9 bases, with 13 bases between them. CDR3 sequence: CASMGIWSEQFF. As DNA, the CDR3 is TGTGCCAGTATGGGGATTTGGAGTGAGCAGTTCTTC.

V is TRBV6-5 and J is TRBJ2-7; D assignment may be TRBD1 or TRBD2 (5 bases each). Per the germline V gene, CDR1 is MNHEY and CDR2 is SVGAGI. Trimming left V 5 bases short and J 1 base short, with 12 bases between. The CDR3 totals 14 residues. The CDR3 nucleotides read TGTGCCAGCAGTCTCCGGGACGGATCCTACGAGCAGTACTTC. This codes for CASSLRDGSYEQYF.

This chain uses TRBV10-3 with TRBJ1-1; D is unclear. Germline V gene lookup returns CDR1 ENHRY and CDR2 SYGVKD. CDR3 length: 14 residues. Trimming left V 0 bases short and J 1 base short, with 6 bases between. DNA for the CDR3: TGTGCCATCAGTGAGTCGAATAGGAACACTGAAGCTTTCTTT. This translates into CAISESNRNTEAFF.

J is TRBJ2-1 and V is TRBV28; TRBD2 is a possible D gene (6 bases). Germline CDR1 is MDHEN and CDR2 is SYDVKM. The V gene lost 6 bases and the J gene lost 0 bases, with 12 bases spanning the gap. This CDR3 region has 15 residues. This CDR3 is CASSPPEGSYNEQFF. The CDR3 DNA follows: TGTGCCAGCAGCCCCCCGGAGGGCTCCTACAATGAGCAGTTCTTC.

This rearrangement joins TRBV10-3 to TRBJ2-5, with 7 bases that match TRBD2. This CDR3 region has 16 residues. Per the germline V gene, CDR1 is ENHRY and CDR2 is SYGVKD. V shed 3 bases and J 3 bases; nucleotides not matched to a gene: 10. The chain's CDR3 is CAISEGREILKETQYF. CDR3 DNA sequence: TGTGCCATCAGTGAAGGGCGGGAGATACTGAAAGAGACCCAGTACTTC.

CDR3 nucleotides: TGTGCCAGCAGTTACCTTGGGACAGAGTACAATGAGCAGTTCTTC. It is translated as CASSYLGTEYNEQFF. The chain joins TRBV6-6 to TRBJ2-1, with TRBD1 matching over 7 bases. The CDR3 consists of 15 residues. V shed 2 bases, J shed 4 bases, and the junction held 5 bases outside the gene matches. Germline V gene lookup returns CDR1 MNHNY and CDR2 SVGAGI (reference sequence).